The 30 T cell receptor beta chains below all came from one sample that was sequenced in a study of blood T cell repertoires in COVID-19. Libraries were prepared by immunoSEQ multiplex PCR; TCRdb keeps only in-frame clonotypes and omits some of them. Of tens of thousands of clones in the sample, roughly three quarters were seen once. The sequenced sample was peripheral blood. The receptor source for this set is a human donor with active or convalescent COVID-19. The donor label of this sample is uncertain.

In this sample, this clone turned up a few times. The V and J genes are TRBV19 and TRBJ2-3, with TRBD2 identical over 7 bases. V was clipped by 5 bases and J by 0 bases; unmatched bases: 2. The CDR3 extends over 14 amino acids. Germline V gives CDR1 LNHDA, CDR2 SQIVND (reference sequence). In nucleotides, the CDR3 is TGTGCCAGTAGTCCGGGACTAAGCACAGATACGCAGTATTTT. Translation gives CASSPGLSTDTQYF.

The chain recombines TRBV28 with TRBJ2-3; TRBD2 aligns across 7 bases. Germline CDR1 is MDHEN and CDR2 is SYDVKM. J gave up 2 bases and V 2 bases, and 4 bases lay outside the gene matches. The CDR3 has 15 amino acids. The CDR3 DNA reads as TGTGCCAGCAGTTTAGGGGGGAGGGTCACAGATACGCAGTATTTT. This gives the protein CASSLGGRVTDTQYF.

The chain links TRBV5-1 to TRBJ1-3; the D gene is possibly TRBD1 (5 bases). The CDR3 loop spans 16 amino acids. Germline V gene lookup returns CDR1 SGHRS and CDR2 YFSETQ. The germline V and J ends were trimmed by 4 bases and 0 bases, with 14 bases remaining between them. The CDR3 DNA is TGCGCCAGCAGCCCAGGCGGGGGGAGCTCTGGAAACACCATATATTTT. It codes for CASSPGGGSSGNTIYF. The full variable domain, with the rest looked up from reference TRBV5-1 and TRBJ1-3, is KAGVTQTPRYLIKTRGQQVTLSCSPISGHRSVSWYQQTPGQGLQFLFEYFSETQRNKGNFPGRFSGRQFSNSRSEMNVSTLELGDSALYLCASSPGGGSSGNTIYFGEGSWLTVV.

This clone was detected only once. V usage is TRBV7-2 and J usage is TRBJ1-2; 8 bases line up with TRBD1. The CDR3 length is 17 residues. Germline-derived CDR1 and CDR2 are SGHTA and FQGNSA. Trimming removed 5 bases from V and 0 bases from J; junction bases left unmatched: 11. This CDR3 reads CASSPRYRGIANYGYTF. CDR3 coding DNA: TGTGCCAGCAGCCCACGGTACAGGGGGATAGCTAACTATGGCTACACCTTC.

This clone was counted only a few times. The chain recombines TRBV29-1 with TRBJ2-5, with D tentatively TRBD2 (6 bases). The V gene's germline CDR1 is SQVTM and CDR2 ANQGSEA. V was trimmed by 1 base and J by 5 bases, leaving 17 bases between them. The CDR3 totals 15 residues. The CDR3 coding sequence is TGCAGCGTTGAAGGCGTGGGGGGTCCTGGGGAGACCCAGTACTTC. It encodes CSVEGVGGPGETQYF.

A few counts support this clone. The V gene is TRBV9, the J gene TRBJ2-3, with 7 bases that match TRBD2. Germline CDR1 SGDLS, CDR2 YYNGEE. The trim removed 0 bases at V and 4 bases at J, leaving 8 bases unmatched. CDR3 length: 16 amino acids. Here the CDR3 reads CASSVDGGSTADTQYF. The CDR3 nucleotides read TGTGCCAGCAGCGTAGACGGCGGGAGTACCGCAGATACGCAGTATTTT.

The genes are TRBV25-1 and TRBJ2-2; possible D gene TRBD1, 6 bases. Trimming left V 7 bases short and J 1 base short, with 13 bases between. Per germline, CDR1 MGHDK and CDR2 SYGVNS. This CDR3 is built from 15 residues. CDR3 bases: TGTGCCAGCATCGGGACGGACAGGAACACCGGGGAGCTGTTTTTT. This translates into CASIGTDRNTGELFF.

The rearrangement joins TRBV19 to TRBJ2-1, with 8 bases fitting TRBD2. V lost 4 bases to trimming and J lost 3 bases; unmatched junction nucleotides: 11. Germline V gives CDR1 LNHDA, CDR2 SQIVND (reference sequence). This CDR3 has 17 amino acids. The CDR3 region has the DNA TGTGCCAGTAGTAGACTGACTAGCGAACATTACTACAATGAGCAGTTCTTC. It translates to CASSRLTSEHYYNEQFF.

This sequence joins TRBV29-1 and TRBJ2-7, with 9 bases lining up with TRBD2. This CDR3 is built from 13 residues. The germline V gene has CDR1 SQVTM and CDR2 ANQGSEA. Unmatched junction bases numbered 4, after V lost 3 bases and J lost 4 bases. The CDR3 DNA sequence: TGCAGCGTTGAGGCTAGCGGGAAATACGAGCAGTACTTC. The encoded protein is CSVEASGKYEQYF.

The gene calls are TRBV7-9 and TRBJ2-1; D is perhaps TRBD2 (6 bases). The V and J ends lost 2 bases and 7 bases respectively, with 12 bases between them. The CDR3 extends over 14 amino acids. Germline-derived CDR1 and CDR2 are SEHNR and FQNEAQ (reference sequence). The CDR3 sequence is CASSLMDYNNEQFF. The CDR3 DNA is TGTGCCAGCAGCTTAATGGACTATAATAATGAGCAGTTCTTC.

The CDR3 sequence: CASSGGGSGSLTDTQYF. The CDR3 nucleotides are TGTGCCAGCAGCGGTGGAGGGAGCGGGAGTCTCACAGATACGCAGTATTTT. The J gene is TRBJ2-3, the V gene TRBV9, with 8 nucleotides matching TRBD2. Germline V CDR1 and CDR2: SGDLS, YYNGEE. The J segment lost 2 bases and the V segment lost 3 bases, leaving 11 bases of the junction unmatched. This CDR3 is built from 17 residues.

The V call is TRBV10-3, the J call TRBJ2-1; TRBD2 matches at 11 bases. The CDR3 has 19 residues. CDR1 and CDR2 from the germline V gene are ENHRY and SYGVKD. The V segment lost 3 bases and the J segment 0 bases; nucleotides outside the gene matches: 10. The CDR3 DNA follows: TGTGCCATCAGTGAACCGGGACTAGCGGTTTCCAGCTCCTACAATGAGCAGTTCTTC. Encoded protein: CAISEPGLAVSSSYNEQFF.

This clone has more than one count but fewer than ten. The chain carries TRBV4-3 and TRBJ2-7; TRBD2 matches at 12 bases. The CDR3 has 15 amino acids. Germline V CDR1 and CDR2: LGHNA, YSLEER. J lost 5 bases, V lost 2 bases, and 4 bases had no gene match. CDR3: CASSQLLAGGDEQYF. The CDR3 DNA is TGCGCCAGCAGCCAACTACTAGCGGGAGGAGACGAGCAGTACTTC.

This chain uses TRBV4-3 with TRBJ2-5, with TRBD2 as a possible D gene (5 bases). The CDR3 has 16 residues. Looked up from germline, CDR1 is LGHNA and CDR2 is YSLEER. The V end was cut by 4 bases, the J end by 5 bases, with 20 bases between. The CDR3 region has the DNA TGCGCCAGCAGCCCCCAACCCGCGGGCCCTCGGGAGACCCAGTACTTC. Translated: CASSPQPAGPRETQYF.

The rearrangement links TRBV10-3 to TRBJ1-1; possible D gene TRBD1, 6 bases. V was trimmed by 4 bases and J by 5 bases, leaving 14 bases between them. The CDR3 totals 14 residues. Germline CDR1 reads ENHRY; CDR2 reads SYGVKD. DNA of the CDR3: TGTGCCATCAGTGTGGGGGCCAAGGGGACTGAAGCTTTCTTT. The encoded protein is CAISVGAKGTEAFF.

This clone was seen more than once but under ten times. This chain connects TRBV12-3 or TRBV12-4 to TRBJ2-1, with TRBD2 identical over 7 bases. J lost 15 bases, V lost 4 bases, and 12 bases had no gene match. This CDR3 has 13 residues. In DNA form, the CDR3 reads TGTGCCAGCAGTTACGAGGCCCGAGTAGCGGGGTTCTTC. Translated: CASSYEARVAGFF.

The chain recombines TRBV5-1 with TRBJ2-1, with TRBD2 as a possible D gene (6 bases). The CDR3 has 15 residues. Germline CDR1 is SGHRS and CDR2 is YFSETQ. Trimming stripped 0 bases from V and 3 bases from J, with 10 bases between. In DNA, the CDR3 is TGCGCCAGCAGCTTGGATGGCGGGAACTACAATGAGCAGTTCTTC. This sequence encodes CASSLDGGNYNEQFF.

The chain's CDR3 is CAWTGLATDTQYF. In DNA, the CDR3 is TGTGCCTGGACGGGACTAGCGACAGATACGCAGTATTTT. The rearrangement uses TRBV30 and TRBJ2-3; 10 bases line up with TRBD2. The trim removed 4 bases at V and 3 bases at J, leaving 1 base unmatched. Germline-derived CDR1 and CDR2 are GTSNPN and SVGIG (reference sequence). The CDR3 runs 13 residues.

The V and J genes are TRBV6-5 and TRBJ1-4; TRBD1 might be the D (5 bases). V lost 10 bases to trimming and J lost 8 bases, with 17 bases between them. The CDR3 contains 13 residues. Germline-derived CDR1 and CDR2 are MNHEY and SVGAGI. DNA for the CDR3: TGTGCCACCCCAGGAGGGGAGGAAGAAAAACTGTTTTTT. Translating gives CATPGGEEEKLFF.

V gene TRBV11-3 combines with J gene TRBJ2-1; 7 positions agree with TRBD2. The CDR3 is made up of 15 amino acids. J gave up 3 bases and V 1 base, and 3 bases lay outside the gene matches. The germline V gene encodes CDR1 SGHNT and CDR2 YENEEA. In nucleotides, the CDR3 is TGTGCCAGCAGCTTAGCGGGGGGAGTCTACAATGAGCAGTTCTTC. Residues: CASSLAGGVYNEQFF.

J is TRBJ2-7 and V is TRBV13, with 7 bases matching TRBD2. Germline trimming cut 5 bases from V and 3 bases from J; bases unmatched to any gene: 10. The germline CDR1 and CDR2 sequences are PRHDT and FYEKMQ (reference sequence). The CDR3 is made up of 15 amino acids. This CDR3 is CASSPTSASGYEQYF. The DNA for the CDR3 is TGTGCCAGCAGCCCCACAAGTGCTAGCGGCTACGAGCAGTACTTC.

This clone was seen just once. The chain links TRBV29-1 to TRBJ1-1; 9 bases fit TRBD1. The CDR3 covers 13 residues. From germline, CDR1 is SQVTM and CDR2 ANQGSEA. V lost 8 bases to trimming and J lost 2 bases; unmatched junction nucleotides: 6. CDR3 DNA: TGCAGCACTGACAGGGGGGGAAACACTGAAGCTTTCTTT. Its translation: CSTDRGGNTEAFF.

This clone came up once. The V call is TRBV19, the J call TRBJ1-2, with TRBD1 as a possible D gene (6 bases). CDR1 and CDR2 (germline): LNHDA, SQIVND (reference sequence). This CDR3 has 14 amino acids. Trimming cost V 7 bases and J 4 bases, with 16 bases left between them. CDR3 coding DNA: TGTGCCAGTAAAGTCCAGGGGCCAAGCTATGGCTACACCTTC. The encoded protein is CASKVQGPSYGYTF.

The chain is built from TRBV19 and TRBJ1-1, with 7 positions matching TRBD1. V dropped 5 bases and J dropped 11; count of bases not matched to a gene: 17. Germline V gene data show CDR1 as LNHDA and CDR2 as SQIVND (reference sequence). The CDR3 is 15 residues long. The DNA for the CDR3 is TGTGCCAGTAGTCGTCGAGAGTCGGGACAGAAAGTGGCTTTCTTT. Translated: CASSRRESGQKVAFF.

CDR3 nucleotide sequence: TGTGCCAGCAGTTACGGGGCGTCTGGAAACACCATATATTTT. It is translated as CASSYGASGNTIYF. The rearrangement joins TRBV6-2 or TRBV6-3 to TRBJ1-3; maybe TRBD1 (5 bases). Trimming cost V 2 bases and J 1 base, with 6 bases left between them. CDR3 length: 14 amino acids. From germline, CDR1 is MNHEY and CDR2 SVGEGT.

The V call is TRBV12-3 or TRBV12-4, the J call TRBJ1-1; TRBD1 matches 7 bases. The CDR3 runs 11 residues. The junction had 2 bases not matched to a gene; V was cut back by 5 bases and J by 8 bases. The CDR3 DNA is TGTGCCAGCAGTGTACAGGGGGAAGCTTTCTTT. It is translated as CASSVQGEAFF.

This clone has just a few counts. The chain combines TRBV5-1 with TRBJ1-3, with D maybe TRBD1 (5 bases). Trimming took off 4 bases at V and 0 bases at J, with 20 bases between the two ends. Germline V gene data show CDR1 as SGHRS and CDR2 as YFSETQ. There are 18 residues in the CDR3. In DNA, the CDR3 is TGCGCCAGCAGCCCTAAGCCTACGGGGGAGAACTCTGGAAACACCATATATTTT. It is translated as CASSPKPTGENSGNTIYF.

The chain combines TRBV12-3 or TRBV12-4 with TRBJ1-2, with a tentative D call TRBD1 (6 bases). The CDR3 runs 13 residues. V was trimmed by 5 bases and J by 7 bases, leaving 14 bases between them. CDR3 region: CASSTPYRVGYTF. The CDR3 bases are TGTGCCAGCAGTACACCCTACAGGGTTGGCTACACCTTC.

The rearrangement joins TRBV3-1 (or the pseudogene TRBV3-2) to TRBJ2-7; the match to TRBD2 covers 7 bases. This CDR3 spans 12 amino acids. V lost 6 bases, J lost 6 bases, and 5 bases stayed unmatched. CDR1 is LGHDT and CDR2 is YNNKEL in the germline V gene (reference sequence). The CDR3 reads CASRTSGGEQYF. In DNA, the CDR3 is TGTGCCAGCAGAACCTCGGGGGGCGAGCAGTACTTC.

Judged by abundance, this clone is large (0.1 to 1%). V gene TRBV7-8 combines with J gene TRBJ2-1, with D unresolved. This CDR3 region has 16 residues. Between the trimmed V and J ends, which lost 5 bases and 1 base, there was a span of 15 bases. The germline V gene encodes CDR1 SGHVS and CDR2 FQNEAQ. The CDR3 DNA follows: TGTGCCAGCAGCCCTCCCCATAGAGGATCCTACAATGAGCAGTTCTTC. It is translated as CASSPPHRGSYNEQFF. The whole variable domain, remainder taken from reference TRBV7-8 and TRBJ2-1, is GAGVSQSPRYKVAKRGQDVALRCDPISGHVSLFWYQQALGQGPEFLTYFQNEAQLDKSGLPSDRFFAERPEGSVSTLKIQRTQQEDSAVYLCASSPPHRGSYNEQFFGPGTRLTVL.